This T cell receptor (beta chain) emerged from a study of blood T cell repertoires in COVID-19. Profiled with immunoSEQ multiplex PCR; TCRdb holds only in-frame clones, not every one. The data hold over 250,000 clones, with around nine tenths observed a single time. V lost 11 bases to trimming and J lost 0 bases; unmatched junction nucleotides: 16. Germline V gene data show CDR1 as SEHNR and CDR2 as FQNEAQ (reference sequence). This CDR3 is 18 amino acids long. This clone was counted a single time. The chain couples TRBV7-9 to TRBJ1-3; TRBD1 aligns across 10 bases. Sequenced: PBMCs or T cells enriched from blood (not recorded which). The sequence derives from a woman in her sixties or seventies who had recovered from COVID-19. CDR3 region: CASRARDRGLSSGNTIYF. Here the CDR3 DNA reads TGTGCCTCCAGGGCCCGGGACAGGGGCTTGAGCTCTGGAAACACCATATATTTT.